The 9 T cell receptor beta chains below come from one sample, sequenced in a study of blood T cell repertoires in COVID-19. Some clones are missing from TCRdb's copy, which holds only in-frame ones; the method was immunoSEQ multiplex PCR. The sample lists around 100,000 clones; roughly 80% were seen once. Sequencing input: peripheral blood. The source is a man in his fifties or sixties with active or convalescent COVID-19.

The V call is TRBV3-1 (or the pseudogene TRBV3-2), the J call TRBJ2-7; TRBD1 aligns across 9 bases. The V and J ends lost 7 bases and 3 bases, in that order; junction bases with no gene match: 7. CDR1 and CDR2 (germline): LGHDT, YNNKEL (reference sequence). The CDR3 has 14 amino acids. In DNA form, the CDR3 reads TGTGCCAGCAAAGGGACAGGGTCGTTCTACGAGCAGTACTTC. This gives the protein CASKGTGSFYEQYF.

The CDR3 here is CASSTRGQTSGNADTQYF. CDR3 in DNA: TGTGCCAGCAGCACGAGAGGGCAGACTAGCGGGAACGCAGATACGCAGTATTTT. The chain links TRBV3-1 (or the pseudogene TRBV3-2) to TRBJ2-3; 11 bases are shared with TRBD2. The CDR3 contains 18 residues. Trimming cost V 5 bases and J 4 bases; bases outside gene matches: 14. From germline, CDR1 is LGHDT and CDR2 YNNKEL (reference sequence).

The V and J genes are TRBV3-1 (or the pseudogene TRBV3-2) and TRBJ1-5; no clear D. V was cut by 1 base and J by 2 bases, with 12 bases left in between. This CDR3 spans 16 amino acids. Germline-derived CDR1 and CDR2 are LGHDT and YNNKEL (reference sequence). As DNA, the CDR3 is TGTGCCAGCAGCCAAGGACGAGGAGGTGGCAATCAGCCCCAGCATTTT. It specifies CASSQGRGGGNQPQHF.

The gene calls are TRBV6-5 and TRBJ2-7, with D possibly matching TRBD2 (5 bases). Germline CDR1 and CDR2: MNHEY and SVGAGI. The CDR3 has 15 residues. The V gene lost 2 bases and the J gene lost 2 bases, with 13 bases spanning the gap. In DNA, the CDR3 is TGTGCCAGCAGTTACGGCCGGGGAATTACCTACGAGCAGTACTTC. Translated: CASSYGRGITYEQYF.

This clone was seen ten or more times. The conserved phenylalanine or tryptophan normally closing the CDR3 is absent here, so this likely arose from a read error. The DNA is omitted, as the CDR3 cannot be located on it reliably, and the CDR3 follows TCRdb's listing. The V and J genes are TRBV5-5 and TRBJ2-7; the table's D gene call, TRBD2, was not cross checked with the DNA. The CDR3 comprises 12 residues, both ends counted. CDR1 and CDR2 (germline): SGHKS, YYEKEE (reference sequence). The CDR3 is CASSNPGTSGRC.

The genes are TRBV29-1 and TRBJ2-3, with TRBD2 matching over 13 bases. The CDR3 runs 18 residues. V lost 6 bases to trimming and J lost 0 bases; unmatched junction nucleotides: 12. Germline V CDR1 and CDR2: SQVTM, ANQGSEA. DNA for the CDR3: TGCAGCGTCCCTATAGGACTAGCGGGAGTTCGGAGCACAGATACGCAGTATTTT. It codes for CSVPIGLAGVRSTDTQYF.

The rearrangement joins TRBV10-2 to TRBJ1-1; D may be TRBD1 (5 bases). V dropped 8 bases and J dropped 2 bases, with 15 bases sitting between them. Germline V gives CDR1 WSHSY, CDR2 SAAADI. The CDR3 is 14 amino acids. The CDR3 is CASREAGTNTEAFF. The CDR3 nucleotides read TGCGCCAGCCGGGAGGCAGGGACCAACACTGAAGCTTTCTTT.

The chain recombines TRBV18 with TRBJ2-5, with 8 bases matching TRBD1. The CDR3 is made up of 16 amino acids. V gave up 2 bases and J gave up 7 bases; unmatched junction bases: 12. Germline-derived CDR1 and CDR2 are KGHSH and LQKENI. DNA of the CDR3: TGTGCCAGCTCACCAGCCGGGACAGGCCCTTTAGGGACCCAGTACTTC. Its protein product is CASSPAGTGPLGTQYF.

V gene TRBV18 combines with J gene TRBJ1-1, with a possible D match to TRBD1 (5 bases). Germline values: CDR1 KGHSH, CDR2 LQKENI. V was clipped by 4 bases and J by 0 bases, with 24 bases between them. The CDR3 runs 19 residues. The CDR3: CASSLRGGGSELMNTEAFF. DNA of the CDR3: TGTGCCAGCTCACTGAGGGGTGGAGGGTCGGAACTCATGAACACTGAAGCTTTCTTT.